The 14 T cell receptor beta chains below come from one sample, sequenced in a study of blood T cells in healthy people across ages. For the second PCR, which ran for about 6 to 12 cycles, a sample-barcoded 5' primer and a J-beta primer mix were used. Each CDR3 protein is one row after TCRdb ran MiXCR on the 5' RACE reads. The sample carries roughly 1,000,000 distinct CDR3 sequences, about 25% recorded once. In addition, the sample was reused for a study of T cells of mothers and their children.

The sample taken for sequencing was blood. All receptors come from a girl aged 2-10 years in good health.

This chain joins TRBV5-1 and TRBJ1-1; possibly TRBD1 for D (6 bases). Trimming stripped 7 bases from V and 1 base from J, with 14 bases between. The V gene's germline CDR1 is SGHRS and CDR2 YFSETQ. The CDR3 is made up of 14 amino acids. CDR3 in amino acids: CASLPDSENTEAFF. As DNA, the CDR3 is TGCGCCAGCTTACCGGACAGCGAGAACACTGAAGCTTTCTTT.

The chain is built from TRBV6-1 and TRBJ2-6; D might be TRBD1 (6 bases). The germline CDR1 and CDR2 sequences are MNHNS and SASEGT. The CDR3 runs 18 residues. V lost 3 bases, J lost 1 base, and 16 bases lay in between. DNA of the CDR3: TGTGCCAGCAGTGACCCTTACAGGGTTAATTCTGGGGCCAACGTCCTGACTTTC. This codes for CASSDPYRVNSGANVLTF.

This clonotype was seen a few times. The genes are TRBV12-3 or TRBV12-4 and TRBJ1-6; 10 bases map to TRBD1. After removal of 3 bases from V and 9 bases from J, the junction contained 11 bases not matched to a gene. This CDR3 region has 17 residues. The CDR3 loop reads CASSLGLRQGAGSPLHF. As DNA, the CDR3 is TGTGCCAGCAGTTTGGGGCTCCGACAGGGGGCGGGTTCACCCCTCCACTTT.

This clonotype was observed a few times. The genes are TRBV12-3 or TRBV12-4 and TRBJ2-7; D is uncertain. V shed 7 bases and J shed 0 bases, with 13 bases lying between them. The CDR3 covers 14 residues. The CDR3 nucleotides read TGTGCCAGCACTTTGTCGGCCAGCTCCTACGAGCAGTACTTC. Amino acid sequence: CASTLSASSYEQYF.

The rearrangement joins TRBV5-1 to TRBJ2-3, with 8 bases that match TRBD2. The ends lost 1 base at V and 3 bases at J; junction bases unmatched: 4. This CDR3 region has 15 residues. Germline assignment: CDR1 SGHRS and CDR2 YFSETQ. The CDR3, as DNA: TGCGCCAGCAGCTTGTCACTAGCGGAAACAGATACGCAGTATTTT. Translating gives CASSLSLAETDTQYF. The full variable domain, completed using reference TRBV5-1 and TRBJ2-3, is KAGVTQTPRYLIKTRGQQVTLSCSPISGHRSVSWYQQTPGQGLQFLFEYFSETQRNKGNFPGRFSGRQFSNSRSEMNVSTLELGDSALYLCASSLSLAETDTQYFGPGTRLTVL.

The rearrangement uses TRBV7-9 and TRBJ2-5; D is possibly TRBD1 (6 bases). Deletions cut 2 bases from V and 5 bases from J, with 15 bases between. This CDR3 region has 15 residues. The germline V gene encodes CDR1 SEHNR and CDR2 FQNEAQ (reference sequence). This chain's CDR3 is CASSLLGTSSETQYF. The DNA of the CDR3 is TGTGCCAGCAGCTTATTGGGGACATCGTCGGAGACCCAGTACTTC.

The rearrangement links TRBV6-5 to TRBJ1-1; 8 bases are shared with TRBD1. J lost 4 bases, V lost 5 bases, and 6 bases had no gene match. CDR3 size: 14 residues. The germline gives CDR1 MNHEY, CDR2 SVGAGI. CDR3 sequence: CASSLDREITEAFF. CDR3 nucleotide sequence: TGTGCCAGCAGTCTGGACAGGGAAATCACTGAAGCTTTCTTT.

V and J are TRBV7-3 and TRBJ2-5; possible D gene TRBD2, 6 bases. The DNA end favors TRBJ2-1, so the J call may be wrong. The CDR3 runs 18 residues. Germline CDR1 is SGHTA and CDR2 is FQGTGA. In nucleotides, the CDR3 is TGTGCCAGCAGCTTAAGGGGACGGGGGAGTATTGGAGACAATGAGCAGTTCTTC. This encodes CASSLRGRGSIGDNEQFF.

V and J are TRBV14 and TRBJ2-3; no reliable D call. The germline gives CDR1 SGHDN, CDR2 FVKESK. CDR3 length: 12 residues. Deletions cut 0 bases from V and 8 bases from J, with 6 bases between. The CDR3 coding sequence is TGTGCCAGCAGCCAAGAGGACGGTACGCAGTATTTT. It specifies CASSQEDGTQYF.

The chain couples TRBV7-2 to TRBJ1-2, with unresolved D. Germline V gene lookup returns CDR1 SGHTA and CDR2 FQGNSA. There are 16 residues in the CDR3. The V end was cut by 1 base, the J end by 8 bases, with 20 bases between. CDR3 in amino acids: CASSLVGSRGDQGYTF. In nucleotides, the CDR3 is TGTGCCAGCAGCTTAGTCGGGTCCCGCGGGGATCAAGGCTACACCTTC.

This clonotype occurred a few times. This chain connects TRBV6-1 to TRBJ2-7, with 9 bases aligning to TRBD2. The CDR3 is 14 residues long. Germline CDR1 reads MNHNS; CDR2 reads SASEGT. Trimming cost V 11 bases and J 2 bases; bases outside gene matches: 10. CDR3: CAGDLSGSTYEQYF. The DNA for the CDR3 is TGTGCCGGCGACCTTAGCGGGAGTACCTACGAGCAGTACTTC.

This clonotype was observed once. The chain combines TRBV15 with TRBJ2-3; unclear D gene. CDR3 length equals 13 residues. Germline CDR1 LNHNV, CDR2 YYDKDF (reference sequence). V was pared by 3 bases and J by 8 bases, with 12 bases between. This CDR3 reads CATSRDLPGTQYF. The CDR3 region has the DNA TGTGCCACCAGCAGGGATCTTCCAGGTACGCAGTATTTT. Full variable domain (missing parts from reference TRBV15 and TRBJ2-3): DAMVIQNPRYQVTQFGKPVTLSCSQTLNHNVMYWYQQKSSQAPKLLFHYYDKDFNNEADTPDNFQSRRPNTSFCFLDIRSPGLGDTAMYLCATSRDLPGTQYFGPGTRLTVL.

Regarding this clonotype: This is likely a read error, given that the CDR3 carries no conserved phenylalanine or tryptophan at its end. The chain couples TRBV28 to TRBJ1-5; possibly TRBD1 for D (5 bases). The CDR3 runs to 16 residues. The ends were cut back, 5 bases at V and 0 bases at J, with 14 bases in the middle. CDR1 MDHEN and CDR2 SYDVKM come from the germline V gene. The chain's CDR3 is CASSLFRVVSNQPQHL. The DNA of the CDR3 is TGTGCCAGCAGTCTTTTCAGGGTGGTTAGCAATCAGCCCCAGCATCTT.

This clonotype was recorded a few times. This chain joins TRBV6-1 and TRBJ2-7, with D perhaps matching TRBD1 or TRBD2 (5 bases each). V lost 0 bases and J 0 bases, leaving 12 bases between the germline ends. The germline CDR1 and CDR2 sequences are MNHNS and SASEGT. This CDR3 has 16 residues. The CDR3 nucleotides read TGTGCCAGCAGTGAAGCTGGGACCGCGAGCTCCTACGAGCAGTACTTC. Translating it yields CASSEAGTASSYEQYF.